This section outlines one T cell receptor beta chain sequence together with its context. The sample comes from a study of blood T cell repertoires in COVID-19. Study-level information: PBMCs, B-cell-depleted T cells, or T cells were the source of the cDNA or gDNA that made up the material.

Authors' methods: Reference gene primers were amplified, and this amplification served to estimate nucleated cell counts. Libraries were prepared by immunoSEQ multiplex PCR; TCRdb keeps only in-frame clonotypes and omits some of them. Clonal size and the V and J genes are those of that table, whereas D and trimming came from the DNA. The table shows 150,000 to 200,000 clones, with about 84% occurring only once. The CDR3 runs 18 residues. V gave up 3 bases and J gave up 2 bases; unmatched junction bases: 9. The germline V gene has CDR1 LGHNA and CDR2 YNFKEQ. The gene calls are TRBV4-2 and TRBJ2-3, with 12 positions matching TRBD2. This TCR came from a man in his forties who had recovered from COVID-19. The sequenced material came from PBMCs or T cells enriched from blood (not recorded which). The CDR3 loop reads CASSQLTSGGPTTDTQYF. As DNA, the CDR3 is TGTGCCAGCAGCCAGCTAACTAGCGGGGGGCCCACCACAGATACGCAGTATTTT.